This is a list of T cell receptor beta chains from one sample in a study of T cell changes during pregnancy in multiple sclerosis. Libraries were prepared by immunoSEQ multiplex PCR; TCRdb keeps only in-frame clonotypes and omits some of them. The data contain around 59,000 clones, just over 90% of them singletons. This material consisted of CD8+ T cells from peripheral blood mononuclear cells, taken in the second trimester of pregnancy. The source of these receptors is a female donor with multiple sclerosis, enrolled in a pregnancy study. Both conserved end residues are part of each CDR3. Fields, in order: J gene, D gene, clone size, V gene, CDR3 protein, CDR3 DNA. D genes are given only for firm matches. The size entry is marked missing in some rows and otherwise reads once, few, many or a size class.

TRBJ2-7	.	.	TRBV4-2	CASSQQRGAAYEQYF	TGTGCCAGCAGCCAACAACGGGGGGCGGCCTACGAGCAGTACTTC
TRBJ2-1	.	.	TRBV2	CASRGYSSYNEQFF	TGTGCCAGCAGGGGCTACAGCTCCTACAATGAGCAGTTCTTC
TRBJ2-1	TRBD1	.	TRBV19	CATSGQAPYNEQFF	TGTGCCACCTCGGGACAGGCCCCCTACAATGAGCAGTTCTTC
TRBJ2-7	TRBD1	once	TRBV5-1	CASSPGQDRSYEQYF	TGCGCCAGCAGCCCAGGACAGGACCGATCCTACGAGCAGTACTTC
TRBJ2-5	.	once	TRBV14	CASSQGVRGLYEETQYF	TGTGCCAGCAGCCAAGGGGTCCGGGGATTATATGAAGAGACCCAGTACTTC
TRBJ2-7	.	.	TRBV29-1	CSVEGGPLNEQYF	TGCAGCGTCGAAGGGGGGCCCCTGAACGAGCAGTACTTC
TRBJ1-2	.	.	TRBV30	CAWSVGRADGYTF	TGTGCCTGGAGTGTTGGCCGAGCGGATGGCTACACCTTC
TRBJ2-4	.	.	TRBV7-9	CASSTTRVIDIQYF	TGTGCCAGCAGCACCACGCGGGTGATTGACATTCAGTACTTC
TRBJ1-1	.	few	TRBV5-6	CASSPLRVNTEAFF	TGTGCCAGCAGCCCCCTACGGGTGAACACTGAAGCTTTCTTT
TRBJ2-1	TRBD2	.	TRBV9	CASSPPPGGYNEQFF	TGTGCCAGCAGCCCGCCCCCCGGGGGGTACAATGAGCAGTTCTTC
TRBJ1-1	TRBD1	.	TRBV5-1	CASSLGWRGQGGLGTEAFF	TGCGCCAGCAGCTTGGGGTGGAGGGGGCAGGGCGGTTTGGGAACTGAAGCTTTCTTT
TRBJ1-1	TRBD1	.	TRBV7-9	CASSIAQGENTEAFF	TGTGCCAGCAGTATTGCACAGGGGGAGAACACTGAAGCTTTCTTT
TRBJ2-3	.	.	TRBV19	CASSIKGFGTDTQYF	TGTGCCAGTAGTATTAAGGGGTTTGGGACAGATACGCAGTATTTT
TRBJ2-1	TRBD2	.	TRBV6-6	CASSRGEYNEQFF	TGTGCCAGCAGTCGGGGGGAGTACAATGAGCAGTTCTTC
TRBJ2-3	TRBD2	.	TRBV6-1	CASSEGLAGADTQYF	TGTGCCAGCAGTGAAGGACTAGCGGGAGCAGATACGCAGTATTTT
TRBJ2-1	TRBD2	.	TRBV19	CASSMVGGPNEQFF	TGTGCCAGTAGTATGGTGGGAGGGCCCAATGAGCAGTTCTTC
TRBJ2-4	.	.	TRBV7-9	CASSTPRENIQYF	TGTGCCAGCAGCACTCCCCGAGAAAACATTCAGTACTTC
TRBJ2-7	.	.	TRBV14	CASSQFPSEQYF	TGTGCCAGCAGCCAATTCCCCAGCGAGCAGTACTTC
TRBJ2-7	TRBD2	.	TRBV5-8	CASSSAGVISYEQYF	TGTGCCAGCAGCTCGGCGGGAGTCATCTCCTACGAGCAGTACTTC
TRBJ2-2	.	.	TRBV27	CASSLPSAGELFF	TGTGCCAGCAGTCTCCCGAGTGCCGGGGAGCTGTTTTTT
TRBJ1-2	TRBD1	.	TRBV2	CASSELGQGGNYGYTF	TGTGCCAGCAGTGAACTGGGACAGGGTGGAAACTATGGCTACACCTTC
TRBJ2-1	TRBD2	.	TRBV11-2	CASSLREVDNYEQFF	TGTGCCAGCAGCCTGCGGGAGGTAGATAACTATGAGCAGTTCTTC
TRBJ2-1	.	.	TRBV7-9	CASSPPLSASYNEQFF	TGTGCCAGCAGCCCCCCGTTGAGCGCCTCCTACAATGAGCAGTTCTTC
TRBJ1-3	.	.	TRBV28	CASSYSLEGYSGNTIYF	TGTGCCAGCAGTTACAGTCTCGAGGGATACTCTGGAAACACCATATATTTT
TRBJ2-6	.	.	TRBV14	CASSPFTGANVLTF	TGTGCCAGCAGCCCGTTTACTGGGGCCAACGTCCTGACTTTC
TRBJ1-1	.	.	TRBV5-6	CASSFPGNEAFF	TGTGCCAGCAGCTTCCCGGGGAATGAAGCTTTCTTT
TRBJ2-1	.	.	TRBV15	CATSREWGEDYNEQFF	TGTGCCACCAGCAGAGAATGGGGGGAGGACTACAATGAGCAGTTCTTC
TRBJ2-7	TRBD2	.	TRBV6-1	CASSEGSGSRYEQYF	TGTGCCAGCAGTGAAGGTAGCGGGAGCAGGTACGAGCAGTACTTC
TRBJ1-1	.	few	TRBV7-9	CASSSWTESGAFF	TGTGCCAGCAGCTCCTGGACAGAGTCCGGAGCTTTCTTT
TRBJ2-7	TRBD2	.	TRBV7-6	CASSSKGILAGGLYEQYF	TGTGCCAGCAGCTCTAAGGGCATCTTAGCGGGGGGCTTATACGAGCAGTACTTC
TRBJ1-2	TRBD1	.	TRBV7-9	CASSSSTRPDRGPGGYTF	TGTGCCAGCAGCTCTTCCACTAGGCCGGACAGGGGGCCGGGTGGCTACACCTTC
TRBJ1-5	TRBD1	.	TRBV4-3	CASSQVWGGQDNQPQHF	TGCGCCAGCAGCCAAGTTTGGGGCGGACAGGACAATCAGCCCCAGCATTTT
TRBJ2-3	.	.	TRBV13	CASSLRQPTDTQYF	TGTGCCAGCAGCTTACGACAGCCCACAGATACGCAGTATTTT
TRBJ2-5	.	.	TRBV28	CASRSREIQETQYF	TGTGCCAGCAGAAGCCGGGAGATCCAAGAGACCCAGTACTTC
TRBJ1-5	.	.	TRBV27	CASSARRSSNQPQHF	TGTGCCAGCAGTGCCCGCCGGTCTAGCAATCAGCCCCAGCATTTT
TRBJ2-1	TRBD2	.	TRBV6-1	CASSVSVMGTSGTHNEQFF	TGTGCCAGCAGTGTATCCGTTATGGGGACTAGCGGGACACACAATGAGCAGTTCTTC
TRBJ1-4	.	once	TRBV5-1	CASSLGLKGEKLFF	TGCGCCAGCAGCTTGGGACTAAAAGGAGAAAAACTGTTTTTT
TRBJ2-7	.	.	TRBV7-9	CASSPDSSYEQYF	TGTGCCAGCAGCCCGGACAGCTCCTACGAGCAGTACTTC
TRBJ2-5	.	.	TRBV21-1	CASSRSGTRKYQETQYF	TGTGCCAGCAGCAGAAGTGGCACGCGGAAGTACCAAGAGACCCAGTACTTC
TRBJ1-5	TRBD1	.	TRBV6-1	CASSETGGWEGNQPQHF	TGTGCCAGCAGTGAGACAGGGGGCTGGGAGGGGAATCAGCCCCAGCATTTT
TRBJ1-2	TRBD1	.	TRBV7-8	CASSLVGIMTGTENYGYTF	TGTGCCAGCAGCTTAGTTGGTATTATGACAGGGACGGAGAACTATGGCTACACCTTC
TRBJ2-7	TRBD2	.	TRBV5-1	CASSPIERGLLYEQYF	TGCGCCAGCAGCCCGATCGAGCGGGGATTACTCTACGAGCAGTACTTC
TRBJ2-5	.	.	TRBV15	CATSRGKRQETQYF	TGTGCCACCAGCAGAGGCAAGAGACAAGAGACCCAGTACTTC
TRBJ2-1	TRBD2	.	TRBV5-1	CASSLGLARYNEQFF	TGCGCCAGCAGCCTAGGACTAGCAAGGTACAATGAGCAGTTCTTC
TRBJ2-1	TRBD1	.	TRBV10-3	CAIKNTGQGNEQFF	TGTGCCATCAAAAACACGGGACAGGGGAATGAGCAGTTCTTC
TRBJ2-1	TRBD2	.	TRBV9	CASSYSGRKEEQFF	TGTGCCAGCAGCTATAGCGGGAGGAAGGAGGAGCAGTTCTTC